The T cell receptor (beta chain) under discussion was sequenced for a study of CD8+CD57+ T cells in acquired aplastic anemia. Study outcomes and limitations: The study identified 25 to 30 CD8+ CDR3 sequences shared by patients and controls.

The patients chosen for sequencing had shown expansion of CD8+CD57+ cells (detected by flow cytometry). This clonotype was seen at least ten times. What it binds is unknown. Genomic DNA, serving as template, underwent TCR beta VDJ and CDR3 profiling. TCRdb analysed the reads with MiXCR anew, one entry per CDR3 protein. The table has around 200,000 distinct CDR3 sequences, just under 50% seen once. Germline CDR1 and CDR2: SGDLS and YYNGEE. Trimming took 0 bases from V and 4 from J, leaving 10 bases between them. The CDR3 totals 14 residues. Sequenced input: sorted CD4+, CD8+, or CD8+CD57+ T cells (not recorded which) from PBMCs. V gene TRBV9 combines with J gene TRBJ1-1; D ambiguous. The clonotype originates from a human donor with aplastic anemia. The CDR3 nucleotides read TGTGCCAGCAGCGTAGTTAGGGCGAGCACTGAAGCTTTCTTT. Its protein product is CASSVVRASTEAFF. Supplemented by reference TRBV9 and TRBJ1-1, the full variable domain reads DSGVTQTPKHLITATGQRVTLRCSPRSGDLSVYWYQQSLDQGLQFLIQYYNGEERAKGNILERFSAQQFPDLHSELNLSSLELGDSALYFCASSVVRASTEAFFGQGTRLTVV.